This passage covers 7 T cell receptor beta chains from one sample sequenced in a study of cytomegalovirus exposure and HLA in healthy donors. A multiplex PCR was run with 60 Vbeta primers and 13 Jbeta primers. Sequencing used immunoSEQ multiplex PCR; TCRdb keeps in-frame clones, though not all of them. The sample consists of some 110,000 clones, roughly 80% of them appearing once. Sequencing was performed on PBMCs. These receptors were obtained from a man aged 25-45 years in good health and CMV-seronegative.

In DNA form, the CDR3 reads TGTGCCAGCTCACAAGAGGCGCGGGGGAGCGCAGATACGCAGTATTTT. Protein product: CASSQEARGSADTQYF. The chain couples TRBV18 to TRBJ2-3, with 7 bases fitting TRBD2. Unmatched junction bases numbered 11, after V lost 4 bases and J lost 4 bases. Germline CDR1 KGHSH, CDR2 LQKENI. The CDR3 length is 16 residues.

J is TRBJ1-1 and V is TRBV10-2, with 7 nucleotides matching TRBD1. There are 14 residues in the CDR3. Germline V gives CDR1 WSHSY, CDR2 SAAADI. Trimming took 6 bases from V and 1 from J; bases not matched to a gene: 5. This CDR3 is CASRGTVPNTEAFF. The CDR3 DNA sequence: TGCGCCAGCAGGGGGACAGTGCCGAACACTGAAGCTTTCTTT.

The DNA for the CDR3 is TGTGCCAGCAGCCAAAATTGGGACACCGAGAACACTGAAGCTTTCTTT. Its protein is CASSQNWDTENTEAFF. The V gene is TRBV13, the J gene TRBJ1-1, with D tentatively TRBD1 (6 bases). The CDR3 sequence is 16 residues long. Germline V gives CDR1 PRHDT, CDR2 FYEKMQ (reference sequence). V lost 5 bases and J 1 base, leaving 17 bases between the germline ends.

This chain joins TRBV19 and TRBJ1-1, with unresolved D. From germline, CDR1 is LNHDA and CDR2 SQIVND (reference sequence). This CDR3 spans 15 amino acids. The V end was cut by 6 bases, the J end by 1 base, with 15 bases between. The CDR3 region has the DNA TGTGCCAGTAGAGCTCGGTCAGGAACGAACACTGAAGCTTTCTTT. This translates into CASRARSGTNTEAFF.

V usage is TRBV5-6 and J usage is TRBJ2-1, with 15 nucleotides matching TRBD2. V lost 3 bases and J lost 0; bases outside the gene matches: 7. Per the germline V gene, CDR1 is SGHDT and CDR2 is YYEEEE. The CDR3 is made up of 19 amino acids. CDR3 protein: CASSSGTSGGPYSYNEQFF. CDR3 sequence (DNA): TGTGCCAGCAGCTCAGGGACTAGCGGGGGGCCCTACTCCTACAATGAGCAGTTCTTC.

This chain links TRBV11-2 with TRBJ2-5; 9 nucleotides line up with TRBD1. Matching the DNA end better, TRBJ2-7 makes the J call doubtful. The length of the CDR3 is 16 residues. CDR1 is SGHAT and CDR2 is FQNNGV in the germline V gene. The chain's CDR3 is CASSPTKRTGDYEQYF. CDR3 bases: TGTGCCAGCAGCCCTACCAAGAGGACAGGGGACTACGAGCAGTACTTC.

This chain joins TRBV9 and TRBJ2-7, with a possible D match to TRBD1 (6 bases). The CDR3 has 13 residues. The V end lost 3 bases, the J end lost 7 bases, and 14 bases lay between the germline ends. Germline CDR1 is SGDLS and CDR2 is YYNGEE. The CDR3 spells CASSGKGGREQYF. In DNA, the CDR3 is TGTGCCAGCAGCGGGAAAGGGGGAAGGGAGCAGTACTTC.